Here is one T cell receptor (beta chain) with its context. The germline gives CDR1 KGHSH, CDR2 LQKENI. This CDR3 comprises 16 residues. The ends lost 3 bases at V and 0 bases at J; junction bases unmatched: 6. The data derive from a study of T cells after somatic rescue of genetic block. Method: immunoSEQ multiplex PCR; TCRdb's copy keeps in-frame clones and lacks some. The sample holds approximately 14,000 clones, around three quarters seen once. Sequenced material: peripheral blood mononuclear cells (PBMCs). This receptor was obtained from a boy aged 10-17 years. V and J are TRBV18 and TRBJ2-3; 7 bases are a match to TRBD2. Written as DNA, the CDR3 is TGTGCCAGCTCACCTTCACGAGCGGGAAGCACAGATACGCAGTATTTT. Translation gives CASSPSRAGSTDTQYF.